The clone carrying this T cell receptor beta chain was seen only a few times. Antigen unknown. Sequencing was performed with immunoSEQ multiplex PCR; in TCRdb, only in-frame clones are kept and a portion is missing. The table has some 130,000 clones, more than 70% seen once; the top ten hold roughly 1.4%. This sample is drawn from a study of cytomegalovirus exposure and HLA in healthy donors. Study observations and caveats: Specific recognition of CMV antigens was confirmed in vitro for a few chains (all CMV-associated). The study flagged roughly 160 TCR beta chains as cytomegalovirus-associated. Rare TCR sequences predominated, though certain public TCRs were found in many donors.

CDR3 size: 16 residues. In germline, CDR1 is GTSNPN, CDR2 SVGIG (reference sequence). Germline trimming cut 3 bases from V and 5 bases from J; bases unmatched to any gene: 11. Sequencing was carried out using PBMCs. This clonotype was obtained from a man under 40 in good health and CMV-seronegative. This chain joins TRBV30 and TRBJ2-1; 9 nucleotides agree with TRBD2. As DNA, the CDR3 is TGTGCCTGGAGCCTCGGCGGGAGGGCCGGGAACAATGAGCAGTTCTTC. Protein sequence: CAWSLGGRAGNNEQFF. Variable domain in full (rest from reference TRBV30 and TRBJ2-1): SQTIHQWPATLVQPVGSPLSLECTVEGTSNPNLYWYRQAAGRGLQLLFYSVGIGQISSEVPQNLSASRPQDRQFILSSKKLLLSDSGFYLCAWSLGGRAGNNEQFFGPGTRLTVL.